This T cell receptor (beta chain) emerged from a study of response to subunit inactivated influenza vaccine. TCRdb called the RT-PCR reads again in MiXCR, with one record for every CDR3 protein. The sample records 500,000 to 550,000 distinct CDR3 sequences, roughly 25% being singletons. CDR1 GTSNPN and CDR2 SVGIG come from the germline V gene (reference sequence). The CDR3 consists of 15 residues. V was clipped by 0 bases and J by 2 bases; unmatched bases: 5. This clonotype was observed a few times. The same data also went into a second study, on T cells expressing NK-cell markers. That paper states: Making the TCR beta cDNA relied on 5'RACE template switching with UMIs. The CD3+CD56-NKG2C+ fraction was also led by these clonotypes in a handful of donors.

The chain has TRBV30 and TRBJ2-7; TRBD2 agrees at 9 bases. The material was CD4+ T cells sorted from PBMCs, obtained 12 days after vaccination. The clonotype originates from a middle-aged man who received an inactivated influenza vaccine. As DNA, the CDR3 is TGTGCCTGGAGTGTAGCGAGCGGGAGGACCTACGAGCAGTACTTC. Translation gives CAWSVASGRTYEQYF.